Following are 9 T cell receptor beta chains from one sample sequenced in a study of Ad26.COV2.S vaccination and SARS-CoV-2 variants. TCRdb keeps only in-frame clones here, not all; method: immunoSEQ multiplex PCR. The sample has about 680,000 clones; more than 70% are singletons. Treatment in this sample: some 20 received Ad26.COV2.S at low or high dose, single or two shots; five or six received placebo; per-sample allocation not given. It was on day 63 after the first vaccine or placebo injection that samples were taken. The sequencing used peripheral blood, collected in a trial of Ad26.COV2.S vaccine versus placebo. These receptor sequences come from a person between 18 and 65 years old who received the Ad26.COV2.S COVID-19 vaccine or a placebo.

This clone occurred once. The chain links TRBV18 to TRBJ1-6; 9 bases align to TRBD1. The germline gives CDR1 KGHSH, CDR2 LQKENI. The CDR3 totals 14 residues. V lost 3 bases to trimming and J lost 9 bases; unmatched junction nucleotides: 3. CDR3 DNA sequence: TGTGCCAGCTCACCGGGACAGGGCGCTTCACCCCTCCACTTT. Protein product: CASSPGQGASPLHF.

The chain employs TRBV7-2 and TRBJ2-7; D is unclear. V was pared by 1 base and J by 2 bases, with 6 bases between. The germline CDR1 and CDR2 sequences are SGHTA and FQGNSA. The CDR3 loop spans 13 amino acids. The CDR3 bases are TGTGCCAGCAGCTTAGAACGGACCTACGAGCAGTACTTC. As protein: CASSLERTYEQYF. Full variable domain (missing parts from reference TRBV7-2 and TRBJ2-7): GAGVSQSPSNKVTEKGKDVELRCDPISGHTALYWYRQSLGQGLEFLIYFQGNSAPDKSGLPSDRFSAERTGGSVSTLTIQRTQQEDSAVYLCASSLERTYEQYFGPGTRLTVT.

The gene calls are TRBV12-3 or TRBV12-4 and TRBJ1-5, with D maybe TRBD1 (6 bases). The CDR3 length is 12 residues. V was pared by 8 bases and J by 3 bases, with 8 bases between. The CDR3 region has the DNA TGTGCCAGCGGACAGTTCAATCAGCCCCAGCATTTT. It codes for CASGQFNQPQHF.

The V gene is TRBV9, the J gene TRBJ2-7, with a possible D match to TRBD1 (6 bases). The J call may be wrong; the DNA end is better matched by TRBJ2-5. This CDR3 is 14 amino acids long. From germline, CDR1 is SGDLS and CDR2 YYNGEE. The CDR3 loop reads CASSGGQPEETQYF. CDR3 DNA sequence: TGTGCCAGCAGCGGAGGACAGCCCGAGGAGACCCAGTACTTC.

This clone was seen just once. The rearrangement uses TRBV19 and TRBJ1-6, with a possible D match to TRBD1 (5 bases). The germline V gene has CDR1 LNHDA and CDR2 SQIVND (reference sequence). The CDR3 covers 16 residues. Trimming removed 9 bases from V and 0 bases from J, with 15 bases in between. The CDR3 region is CASRDGRSSYNSPLHF. CDR3 nucleotides: TGTGCCAGCCGGGACGGCAGAAGCTCCTATAATTCACCCCTCCACTTT.

The rearrangement joins TRBV9 to TRBJ2-7, with D possibly being TRBD1 (8 bases). Deletions cut 4 bases from V and 6 bases from J, with 20 bases between. Germline loops: CDR1 SGDLS, CDR2 YYNGEE. The length of the CDR3 is 15 residues. The CDR3 nucleotides are TGTGCCAGCAGCAGCCGAGGAGCGGGGACAGGCGAGCAGTACTTC. Protein sequence: CASSSRGAGTGEQYF.

The CDR3 protein is CASSLKGRMNTEAFF. DNA for the CDR3: TGTGCCAGCAGCTTAAAGGGACGGATGAACACTGAAGCTTTCTTT. The chain combines TRBV7-2 with TRBJ1-1; weak D call: TRBD1 (5 bases). The CDR3 sequence is 15 residues long. V was cut by 2 bases and J by 0 bases, with 10 bases left in between. Germline V gene lookup returns CDR1 SGHTA and CDR2 FQGNSA.

V and J are TRBV14 and TRBJ1-1, with a weak D call TRBD1 (5 bases). The V gene's germline CDR1 is SGHDN and CDR2 FVKESK. The CDR3 contains 15 residues. The V gene lost 1 base and the J gene lost 5 bases, with 14 bases spanning the gap. In DNA, the CDR3 is TGTGCCAGCAGCCAAGTCATGGCCTCAGGGACTGAAGCTTTCTTT. It specifies CASSQVMASGTEAFF.

The chain carries TRBV6-2 or TRBV6-3 and TRBJ2-1, with 8 bases aligning to TRBD1. The ends lost 0 bases at V and 6 bases at J; junction bases unmatched: 4. The CDR3 is 15 residues long. Per the germline V gene, CDR1 is MNHEY and CDR2 is SVGEGT. The chain's CDR3 is CASSYSGQGVNEQFF. CDR3 in DNA: TGTGCCAGCAGTTACTCCGGACAGGGTGTCAATGAGCAGTTCTTC.